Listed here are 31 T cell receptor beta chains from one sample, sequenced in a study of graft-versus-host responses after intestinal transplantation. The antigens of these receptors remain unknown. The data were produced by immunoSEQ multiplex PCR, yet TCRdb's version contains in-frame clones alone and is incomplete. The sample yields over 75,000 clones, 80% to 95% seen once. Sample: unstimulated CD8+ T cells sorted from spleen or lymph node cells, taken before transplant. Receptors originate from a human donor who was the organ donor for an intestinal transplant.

CDR3 protein: CASSQVFRTSGRAGSNEQFF. CDR3 coding DNA: TGTGCCAGCAGCCAAGTATTCAGGACTAGCGGGAGAGCCGGGAGCAATGAGCAGTTCTTC. The rearrangement joins TRBV4-2 to TRBJ2-1, with TRBD2 matching 13 bases. Trimming took 1 base from V and 6 from J; bases not matched to a gene: 15. There are 20 residues in the CDR3. CDR1 is LGHNA, CDR2 YNFKEQ, per germline.

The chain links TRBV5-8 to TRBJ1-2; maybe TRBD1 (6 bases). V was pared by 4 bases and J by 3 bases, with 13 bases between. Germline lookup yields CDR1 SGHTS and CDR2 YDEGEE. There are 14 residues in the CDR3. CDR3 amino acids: CASSRSDSYYGYTF. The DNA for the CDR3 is TGTGCCAGCAGCCGATCGGACAGTTACTATGGCTACACCTTC.

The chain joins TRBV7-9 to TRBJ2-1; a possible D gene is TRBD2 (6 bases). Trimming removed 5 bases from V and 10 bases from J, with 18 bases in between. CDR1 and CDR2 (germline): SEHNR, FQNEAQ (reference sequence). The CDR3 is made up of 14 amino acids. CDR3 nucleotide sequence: TGTGCCAGCAGCGCGTTGGGAGGCTGGACAGAGCAGTTCTTC. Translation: CASSALGGWTEQFF.

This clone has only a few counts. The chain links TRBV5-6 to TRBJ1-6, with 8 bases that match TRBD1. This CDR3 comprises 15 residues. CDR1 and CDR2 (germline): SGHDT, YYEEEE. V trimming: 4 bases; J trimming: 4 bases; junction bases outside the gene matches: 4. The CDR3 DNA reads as TGTGCCAGCAGCATTGGGACAGGTTATAATTCACCCCTCCACTTT. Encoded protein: CASSIGTGYNSPLHF.

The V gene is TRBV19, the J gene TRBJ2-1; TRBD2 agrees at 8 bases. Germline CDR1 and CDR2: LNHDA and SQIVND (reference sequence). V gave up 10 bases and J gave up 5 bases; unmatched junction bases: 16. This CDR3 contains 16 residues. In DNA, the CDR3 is TGTGCCACCGGATTTAGCGGGATTACTGAAAACAATGAGCAGTTCTTC. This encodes CATGFSGITENNEQFF.

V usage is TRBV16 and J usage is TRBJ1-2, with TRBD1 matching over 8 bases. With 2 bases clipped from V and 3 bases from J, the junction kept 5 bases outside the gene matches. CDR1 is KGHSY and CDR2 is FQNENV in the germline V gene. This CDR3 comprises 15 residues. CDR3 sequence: CASSQTTGADYGYTF. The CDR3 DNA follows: TGTGCCAGCAGCCAAACGACAGGGGCTGACTATGGCTACACCTTC.

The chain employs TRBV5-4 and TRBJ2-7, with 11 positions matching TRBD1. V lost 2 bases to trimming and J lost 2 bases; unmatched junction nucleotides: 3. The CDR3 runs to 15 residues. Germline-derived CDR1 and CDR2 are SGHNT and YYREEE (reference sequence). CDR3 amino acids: CASSFGTGGAYEQYF. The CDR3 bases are TGTGCCAGCAGCTTTGGGACAGGGGGAGCCTACGAGCAGTACTTC.

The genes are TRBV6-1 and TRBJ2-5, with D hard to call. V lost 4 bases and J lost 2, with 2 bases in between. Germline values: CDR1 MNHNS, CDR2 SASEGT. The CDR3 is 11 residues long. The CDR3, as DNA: TGTGCCAGCAGTGCACAAGAGACCCAGTACTTC. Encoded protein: CASSAQETQYF.

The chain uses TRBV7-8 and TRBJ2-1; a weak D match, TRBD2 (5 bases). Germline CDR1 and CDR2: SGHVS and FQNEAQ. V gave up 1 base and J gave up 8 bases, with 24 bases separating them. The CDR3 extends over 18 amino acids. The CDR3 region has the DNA TGTGCCAGCAGCTTAGATTCGGAGGCGCCGCCGACTTCCTATGAGCAGTTCTTC. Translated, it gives CASSLDSEAPPTSYEQFF.

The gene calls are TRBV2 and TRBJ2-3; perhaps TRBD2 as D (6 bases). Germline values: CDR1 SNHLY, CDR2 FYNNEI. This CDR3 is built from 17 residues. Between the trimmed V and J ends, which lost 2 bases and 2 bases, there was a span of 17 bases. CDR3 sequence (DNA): TGTGCCAGCAGTGAAATAACACTTGGGGGGTACACAGATACGCAGTATTTT. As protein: CASSEITLGGYTDTQYF.

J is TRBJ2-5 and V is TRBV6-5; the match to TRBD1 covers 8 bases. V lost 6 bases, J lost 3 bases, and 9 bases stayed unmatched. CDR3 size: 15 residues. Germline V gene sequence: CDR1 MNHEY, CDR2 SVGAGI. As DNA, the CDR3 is TGTGCCAGCAGCCACCCTGGGACAGGTGAAGAGACCCAGTACTTC. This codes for CASSHPGTGEETQYF.

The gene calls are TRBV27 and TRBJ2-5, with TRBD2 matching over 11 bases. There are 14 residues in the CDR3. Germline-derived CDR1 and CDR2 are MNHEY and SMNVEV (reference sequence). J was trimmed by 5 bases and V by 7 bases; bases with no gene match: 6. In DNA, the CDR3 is TGTGCCAGCAAGGCTAGCGGGGGGTGGGAGACCCAGTACTTC. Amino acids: CASKASGGWETQYF.

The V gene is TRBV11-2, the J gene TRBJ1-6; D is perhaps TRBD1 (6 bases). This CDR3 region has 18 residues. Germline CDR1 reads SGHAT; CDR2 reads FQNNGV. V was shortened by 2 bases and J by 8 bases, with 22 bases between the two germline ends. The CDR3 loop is CASSLLGWGGPLDSPLHF. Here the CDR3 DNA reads TGTGCCAGCAGCTTATTGGGTTGGGGGGGGCCCCTGGATTCACCCCTCCACTTT.

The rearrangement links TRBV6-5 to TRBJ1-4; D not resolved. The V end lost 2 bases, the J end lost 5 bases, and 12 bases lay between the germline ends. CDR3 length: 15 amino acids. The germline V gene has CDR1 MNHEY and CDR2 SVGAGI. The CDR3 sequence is CASSYGQLGNEKLFF. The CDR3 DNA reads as TGTGCCAGCAGTTACGGGCAGCTTGGAAATGAAAAACTGTTTTTT.

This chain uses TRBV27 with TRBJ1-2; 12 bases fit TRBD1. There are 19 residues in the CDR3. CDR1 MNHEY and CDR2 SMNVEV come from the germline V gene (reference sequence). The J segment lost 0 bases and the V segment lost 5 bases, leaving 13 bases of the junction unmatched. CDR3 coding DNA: TGTGCCAGCAGTCCAAACCTAGGGACAGGGGGCCTTCCTAACTATGGCTACACCTTC. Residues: CASSPNLGTGGLPNYGYTF.

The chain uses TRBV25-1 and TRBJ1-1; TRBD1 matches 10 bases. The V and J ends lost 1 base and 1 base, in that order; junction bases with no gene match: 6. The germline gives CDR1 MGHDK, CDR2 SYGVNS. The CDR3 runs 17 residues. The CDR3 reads CASSEWATGGANTEAFF. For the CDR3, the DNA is TGTGCCAGCAGTGAATGGGCGACAGGGGGCGCGAACACTGAAGCTTTCTTT. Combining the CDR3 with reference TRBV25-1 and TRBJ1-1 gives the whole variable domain EADIYQTPRYLVIGTGKKITLECSQTMGHDKMYWYQQDPGMELHLIHYSYGVNSTEKGDLSSESTVSRIRTEHFPLTLESARPSHTSQYLCASSEWATGGANTEAFFGQGTRLTVV.

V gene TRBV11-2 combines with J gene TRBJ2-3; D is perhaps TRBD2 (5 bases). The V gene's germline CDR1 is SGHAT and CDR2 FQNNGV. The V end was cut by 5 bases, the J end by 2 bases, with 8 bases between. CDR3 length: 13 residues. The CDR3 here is CASSPGDTDTQYF. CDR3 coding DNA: TGTGCCAGCAGCCCCGGGGACACAGATACGCAGTATTTT.

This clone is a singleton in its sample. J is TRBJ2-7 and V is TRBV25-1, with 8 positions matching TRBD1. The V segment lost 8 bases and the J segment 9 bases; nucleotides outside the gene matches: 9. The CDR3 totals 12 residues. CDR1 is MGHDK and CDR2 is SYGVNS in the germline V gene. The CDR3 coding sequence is TGTGCCAGCGGGATGGGACAGGCCTCGCAGTACTTC. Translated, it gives CASGMGQASQYF.

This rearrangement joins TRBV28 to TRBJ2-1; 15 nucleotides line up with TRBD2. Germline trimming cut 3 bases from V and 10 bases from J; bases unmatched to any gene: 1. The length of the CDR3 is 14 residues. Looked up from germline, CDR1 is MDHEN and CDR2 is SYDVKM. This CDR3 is CASSFGTSGREQFF. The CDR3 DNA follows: TGTGCCAGCAGTTTTGGGACTAGCGGGAGGGAGCAGTTCTTC.

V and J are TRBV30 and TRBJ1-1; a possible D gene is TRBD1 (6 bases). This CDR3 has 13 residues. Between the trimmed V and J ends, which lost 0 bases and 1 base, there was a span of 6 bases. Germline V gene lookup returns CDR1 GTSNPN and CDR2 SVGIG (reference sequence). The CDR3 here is CAWSVGGNTEAFF. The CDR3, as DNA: TGTGCCTGGAGTGTAGGGGGGAACACTGAAGCTTTCTTT.

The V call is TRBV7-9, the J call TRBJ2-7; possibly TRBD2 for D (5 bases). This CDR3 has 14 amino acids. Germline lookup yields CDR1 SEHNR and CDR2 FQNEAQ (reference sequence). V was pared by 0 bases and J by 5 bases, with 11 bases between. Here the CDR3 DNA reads TGTGCCAGCAGCTTAGCCGCTAGCTGGAACGAGCAGTACTTC. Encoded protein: CASSLAASWNEQYF.

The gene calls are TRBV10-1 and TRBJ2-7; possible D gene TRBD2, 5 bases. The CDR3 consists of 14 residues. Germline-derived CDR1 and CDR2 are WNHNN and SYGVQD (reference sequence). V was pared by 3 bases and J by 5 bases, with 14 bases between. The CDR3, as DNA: TGCGCCAGCAGTGACTCCTACCTGGGAGACGAGCAGTACTTC. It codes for CASSDSYLGDEQYF.

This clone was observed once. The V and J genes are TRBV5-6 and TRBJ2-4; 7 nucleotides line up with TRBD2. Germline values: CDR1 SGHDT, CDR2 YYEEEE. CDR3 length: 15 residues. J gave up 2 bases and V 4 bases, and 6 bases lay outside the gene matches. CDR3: CASSTGEGSKNIQYF. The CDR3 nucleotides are TGTGCCAGCAGCACTGGGGAGGGGTCCAAAAACATTCAGTACTTC.

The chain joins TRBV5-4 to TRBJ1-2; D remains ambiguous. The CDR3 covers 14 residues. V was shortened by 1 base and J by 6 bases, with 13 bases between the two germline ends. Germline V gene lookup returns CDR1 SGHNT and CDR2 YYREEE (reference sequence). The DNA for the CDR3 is TGTGCCAGCAGCTTGAATTTCTACGCGGATGGCTACACCTTC. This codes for CASSLNFYADGYTF.

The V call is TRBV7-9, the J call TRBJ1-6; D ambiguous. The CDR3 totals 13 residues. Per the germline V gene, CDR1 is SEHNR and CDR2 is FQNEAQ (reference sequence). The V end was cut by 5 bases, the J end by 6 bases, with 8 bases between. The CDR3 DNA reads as TGTGCCAGCAGCCTAGGTAGTAATTCACCCCTCCACTTT. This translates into CASSLGSNSPLHF. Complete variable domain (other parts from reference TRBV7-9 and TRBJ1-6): DTGVSQNPRHKITKRGQNVTFRCDPISEHNRLYWYRQTLGQGPEFLTYFQNEAQLEKSRLLSDRFSAERPKGSFSTLEIQRTEQGDSAMYLCASSLGSNSPLHFGNGTRLTVT.

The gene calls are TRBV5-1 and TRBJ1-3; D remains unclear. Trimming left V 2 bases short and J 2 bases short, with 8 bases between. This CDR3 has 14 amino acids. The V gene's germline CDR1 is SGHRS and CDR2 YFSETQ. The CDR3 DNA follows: TGCGCCAGCAGCTTTGAGGTGCCTGGAAACACCATATATTTT. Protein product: CASSFEVPGNTIYF.

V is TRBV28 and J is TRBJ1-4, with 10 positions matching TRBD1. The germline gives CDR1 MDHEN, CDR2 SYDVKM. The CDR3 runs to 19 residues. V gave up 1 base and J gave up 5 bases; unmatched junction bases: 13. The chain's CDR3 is CASSLYRGTGVWKNEKLFF. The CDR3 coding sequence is TGTGCCAGCAGTTTATATCGTGGGACAGGGGTCTGGAAGAATGAAAAACTGTTTTTT.

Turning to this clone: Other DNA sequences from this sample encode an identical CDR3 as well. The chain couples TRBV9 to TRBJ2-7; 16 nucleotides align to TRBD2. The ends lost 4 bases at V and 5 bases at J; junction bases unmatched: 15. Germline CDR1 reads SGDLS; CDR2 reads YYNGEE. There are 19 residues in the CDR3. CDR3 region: CASSLSGGLAGGGGNEQYF. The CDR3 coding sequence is TGTGCCAGCAGCCTCTCTGGGGGACTAGCGGGAGGGGGGGGAAACGAGCAGTACTTC. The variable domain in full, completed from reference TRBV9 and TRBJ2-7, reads DSGVTQTPKHLITATGQRVTLRCSPRSGDLSVYWYQQSLDQGLQFLIQYYNGEERAKGNILERFSAQQFPDLHSELNLSSLELGDSALYFCASSLSGGLAGGGGNEQYFGPGTRLTVT.

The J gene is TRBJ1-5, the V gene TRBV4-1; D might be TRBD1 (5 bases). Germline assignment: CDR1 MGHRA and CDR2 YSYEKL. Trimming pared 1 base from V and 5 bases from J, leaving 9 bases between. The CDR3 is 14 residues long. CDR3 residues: CASSQGQPYQPQHF. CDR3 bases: TGCGCCAGCAGCCAAGGACAGCCGTATCAGCCCCAGCATTTT.

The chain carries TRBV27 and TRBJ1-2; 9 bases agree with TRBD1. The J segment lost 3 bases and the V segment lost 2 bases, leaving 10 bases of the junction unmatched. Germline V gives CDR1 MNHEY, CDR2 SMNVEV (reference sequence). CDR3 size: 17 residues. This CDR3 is CASSLTPADRGYYGYTF. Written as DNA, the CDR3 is TGTGCCAGCAGTTTAACCCCCGCTGACAGGGGGTACTATGGCTACACCTTC.

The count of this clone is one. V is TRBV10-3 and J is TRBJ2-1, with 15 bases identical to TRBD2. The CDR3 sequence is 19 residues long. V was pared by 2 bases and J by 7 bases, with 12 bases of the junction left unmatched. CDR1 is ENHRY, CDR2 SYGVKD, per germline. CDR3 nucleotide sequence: TGTGCCATCAGTGAGGAGGGACTAGCGGGAGGATTCTTCTTTAATGAGCAGTTCTTC. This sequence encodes CAISEEGLAGGFFFNEQFF.